This entry features one TCR beta chain sequence. Its target is not known. V was trimmed by 3 bases and J by 5 bases, leaving 5 bases between them. CDR1 KGHSH and CDR2 LQKENI come from the germline V gene. This CDR3 region has 12 residues. The protocol was immunoSEQ multiplex PCR, while the TCRdb copy is restricted to in-frame clones and leaves out a portion. The data contain 48,000 or so clones, roughly 84% of them seen just once; the ten biggest clones take up roughly 9.6%. The data belong to a study of OX40 agonist ivuxolimab in advanced cancers. The wider study: With a range of roughly 20 to 85, age averaged roughly 60 years, and 75% to 90% were male.

Whole-study results and caveats: At doses 0.1 to 3.0 mg/kg, CD4+ and CD8+ clones expanded.

This chain links TRBV18 with TRBJ1-5, with D possibly matching TRBD1 (5 bases). This sequence was found in an adult with an advanced solid tumor such as melanoma, head and neck, liver or kidney cancer. Source: CD4+ or CD8+ T cells sorted from blood, taken in a trial of the OX40 agonist ivuxolimab. The chain's CDR3 is CASSPRDQPQHF. CDR3 in DNA: TGTGCCAGCTCACCCAGGGATCAGCCCCAGCATTTT. The complete variable domain, with remaining parts taken from reference TRBV18 and TRBJ1-5, reads NAGVMQNPRHLVRRRGQEARLRCSPMKGHSHVYWYRQLPEEGLKFMVYLQKENIIDESGMPKERFSAEFPKEGPSILRIQQVVRGDSAAYFCASSPRDQPQHFGDGTRLSIL.